This T cell receptor beta chain was sequenced during a study of blood T cell repertoires in COVID-19. Study background: From the United States, Italy and Spain came samples of acute and convalescent COVID-19. PBMCs, B-cell-depleted T cells, or T cells were the source of the cDNA or gDNA that made up the material.

The germline V gene encodes CDR1 SGHTA and CDR2 FQGTGA. The V gene end was trimmed by 2 bases and the J gene end by 7 bases; junction bases not matched to a gene: 10. The CDR3 length is 16 residues. As handled by the study authors: Quantification of nucleated cells was approximated via reference gene primer amplification. Measured with immunoSEQ multiplex PCR; TCRdb has only the in-frame clones, and not every one. The DNA was the basis for D and trimming; V, J and clone size are from that table. The repertoire holds 30,000 to 45,000 clones, with roughly nine tenths as singletons. The receptor was isolated from a man aged 65 to 79 with acute or convalescent COVID-19. The J gene is TRBJ2-1, the V gene TRBV7-3; 8 nucleotides align to TRBD1. Sequencing was done on a sample of peripheral blood. This chain's CDR3 is CASSLYPGQGGNEQFF. For the CDR3, the DNA is TGTGCCAGCAGCTTATATCCAGGACAGGGAGGTAATGAGCAGTTCTTC.